The 4 T cell receptor beta chains below all came from one sample that was sequenced in a study of blood T cells in healthy people across ages. Together with a sample-barcoded 5' primer, a J-beta primer mix was included in a second PCR lasting about 6 to 12 cycles. TCRdb analysed the 5' RACE reads with MiXCR anew, one entry per CDR3 protein. The sample carries 550,000 to 650,000 distinct CDR3 sequences, roughly 31% recorded once. Sequencing used blood. The receptors were gathered from a woman aged 80 or over in good health.

About this clonotype: The germline gene is not matched at one end of the junction; a read error may be the cause. The V and J genes are TRBV12-3 or TRBV12-4 and TRBJ2-3; 11 nucleotides align to TRBD1. The CDR3 sequence is 15 residues long. This chain's CDR3 is CASSLSGQGADAQYF. The DNA of the CDR3 is TGTGCCAGCAGTTTAAGCGGACAGGGGGCAGATGCGCAGTATTTT.

Comment on this clonotype: One base away lies a much larger clone, so this may be a sequencing read error. The chain is built from TRBV9 and TRBJ2-7; 10 bases are a match to TRBD1. The J segment lost 12 bases and the V segment lost 3 bases, leaving 15 bases of the junction unmatched. CDR1 is SGDLS and CDR2 is YYNGEE in the germline V gene. The CDR3 sequence is 15 residues long. The CDR3 nucleotides are TGTGCCAGCAGCGCACCAGGACGACAGGGGGCTAGTGGGTACTTC. Its protein product is CASSAPGRQGASGYF.

This clonotype was detected only a few times. The chain carries TRBV14 and TRBJ1-4, with D unresolved. V shed 1 base and J shed 0 bases, with 9 bases lying between them. Germline V gives CDR1 SGHDN, CDR2 FVKESK. The CDR3 loop spans 16 amino acids. This CDR3 is CASSQVLGATNEKLFF. CDR3 nucleotide sequence: TGTGCCAGCAGCCAAGTGCTGGGAGCAACTAATGAAAAACTGTTTTTT.

This clonotype was counted a single time. Here the CDR3 reads CASTPGRGAKNIQYF. The CDR3 DNA sequence: TGCGCCAGCACCCCGGGGAGGGGTGCCAAAAACATTCAGTACTTC. The chain has TRBV5-1 and TRBJ2-4, with 7 bases lining up with TRBD2. The V gene end was trimmed by 6 bases and the J gene end by 1 base; junction bases not matched to a gene: 7. The CDR3 runs to 15 residues. CDR1 is SGHRS, CDR2 YFSETQ, per germline. Using reference TRBV5-1 and TRBJ2-4 for the parts outside the CDR3, the full variable domain is KAGVTQTPRYLIKTRGQQVTLSCSPISGHRSVSWYQQTPGQGLQFLFEYFSETQRNKGNFPGRFSGRQFSNSRSEMNVSTLELGDSALYLCASTPGRGAKNIQYFGAGTRLSVL.